These T cell receptor beta chains were read from a single sample in a study of primary melanoma T cells and metastatic recurrence. Profiled with immunoSEQ multiplex PCR; TCRdb holds only in-frame clones, not every one. This sample has under 300 clones, with 75% to 85% found just once. The sample taken for sequencing was melanoma tumor tissue. The origin of the receptors is a human donor with melanoma. The CDR3 runs from the conserved cysteine through the conserved F or W. The D gene is left open where the match is weak. Clone sizes are given selectively: once, few, many, or a class where the clone is expanded.

J: TRBJ2-7
size: few
V: TRBV19
D: TRBD1
CDR3: CASSEGDRGPYEQYF
DNA: TGTGCCAGTTCAGAGGGGGACAGGGGTCCCTACGAGCAGTACTTC

J: TRBJ1-2
size: -
V: TRBV28
D: -
CDR3: CASSKERGLGYTF
DNA: TGTGCCAGCAGTAAGGAGAGAGGCCTTGGCTACACCTTC

J: TRBJ1-2
size: few
V: TRBV11-3
D: -
CDR3: CASSQPLGRYGYTF
DNA: TGTGCCAGCAGCCAACCGCTAGGGCGCTATGGCTACACCTTC

J: TRBJ1-5
size: -
V: TRBV28
D: -
CDR3: CASTPSPQLNQPQHF
DNA: TGTGCCAGCACTCCCTCCCCCCAGTTAAATCAGCCCCAGCATTTT

J: TRBJ2-2
size: -
V: TRBV14
D: -
CDR3: CASSPGLGRELFF
DNA: TGTGCCAGCAGCCCGGGCCTGGGAAGGGAGCTGTTTTTT

J: TRBJ1-5
size: -
V: TRBV19
D: TRBD1
CDR3: CASTRDRGKPGQPQHF
DNA: TGTGCCAGTACTCGGGACAGGGGTAAACCAGGTCAGCCCCAGCATTTT

J: TRBJ2-3
size: few
V: TRBV14
D: TRBD2
CDR3: CVSSGLEGLAGVRSTDTQYF
DNA: TGTGTCAGCAGCGGCCTAGAAGGACTAGCGGGAGTACGTAGCACAGATACGCAGTATTTT

J: TRBJ2-4
size: -
V: TRBV15
D: -
CDR3: CATSRDRGTGGQAKNIQYF
DNA: TGTGCCACCAGCAGAGATCGGGGGACCGGGGGGCAAGCCAAAAACATTCAGTACTTC

J: TRBJ1-1
size: hyperexpanded
V: TRBV14
D: -
CDR3: CASSHPGMNTEAFF
DNA: TGTGCCAGCAGCCATCCCGGTATGAACACTGAAGCTTTCTTT

J: TRBJ1-4
size: -
V: TRBV18
D: TRBD1
CDR3: CASSRAGGSTNEKLFF
DNA: TGTGCCAGCTCACGGGCAGGGGGCTCAACTAATGAAAAACTGTTTTTT

J: TRBJ2-5
size: -
V: TRBV11-3
D: -
CDR3: CASSFYAGKERETQYF
DNA: TGTGCCAGCAGCTTCTATGCAGGGAAAGAGCGAGAGACCCAGTACTTC

J: TRBJ1-6
size: -
V: TRBV6-8
D: -
CDR3: CASRKNWANNSPLHF
DNA: TGTGCCAGCAGGAAAAACTGGGCAAATAATTCACCCCTCCACTTT

J: TRBJ1-1
size: -
V: TRBV18
D: TRBD1
CDR3: CASSRDRVLRGAFF
DNA: TGTGCCAGCTCAAGGGACAGGGTCCTCCGGGGAGCTTTCTTT

J: TRBJ1-1
size: -
V: TRBV18
D: -
CDR3: CASSLQNTEAFF
DNA: TGTGCCAGCTCACTACAAAACACTGAAGCTTTCTTT

J: TRBJ2-5
size: -
V: TRBV14
D: TRBD2
CDR3: CASSPGLAGGPRETQYF
DNA: TGTGCCAGCAGCCCTGGACTAGCGGGGGGGCCAAGAGAGACCCAGTACTTC

J: TRBJ1-5
size: -
V: TRBV4-1
D: -
CDR3: CASSQVRQASVQHF
DNA: TGCGCCAGCAGCCAAGTTCGGCAGGCCAGCGTTCAACATTTT

J: TRBJ2-3
size: -
V: TRBV11-3
D: TRBD2
CDR3: CASSFGLAGDTQYF
DNA: TGTGCCAGCAGCTTCGGACTAGCTGGAGATACGCAGTATTTT

J: TRBJ1-1
size: -
V: TRBV15
D: -
CDR3: CATSPGRENTEAFF
DNA: TGTGCCACCAGCCCGGGACGGGAGAACACTGAAGCTTTCTTT

J: TRBJ2-5
size: -
V: TRBV6-8
D: TRBD2
CDR3: CAIGSKRGPQETQYF
DNA: TGTGCCATCGGGTCTAAGCGGGGCCCACAAGAGACCCAGTACTTC

J: TRBJ1-1
size: -
V: TRBV14
D: -
CDR3: CASSLAGMNTEAFF
DNA: TGTGCCAGCAGCCTCGCAGGTATGAACACTGAAGCTTTCTTT

J: TRBJ2-1
size: few
V: TRBV28
D: -
CDR3: CASFSGSSYNEQFF
DNA: TGTGCCAGCTTCAGCGGAAGCTCCTACAATGAGCAGTTCTTC

J: TRBJ1-6
size: once
V: TRBV19
D: TRBD1
CDR3: CASSPQGGQGNSPLHF
DNA: TGTGCCAGTAGTCCCCAGGGAGGACAGGGCAATTCACCCCTCCACTTT

J: TRBJ2-1
size: -
V: TRBV19
D: -
CDR3: CASSADYNEQFF
DNA: TGTGCCAGTAGCGCCGACTATAATGAGCAGTTCTTC

J: TRBJ2-2
size: -
V: TRBV6-8
D: -
CDR3: CASSYFLNTGELFF
DNA: TGTGCCAGCAGTTATTTCCTCAACACCGGGGAGCTGTTTTTT

J: TRBJ2-7
size: -
V: TRBV11-3
D: -
CDR3: CASSLPDGAYEQYF
DNA: TGTGCCAGCAGCTTGCCAGACGGGGCCTACGAGCAGTACTTC

J: TRBJ2-7
size: -
V: TRBV29-1
D: -
CDR3: CSGPWGRGRSEQYF
DNA: TGCAGCGGGCCCTGGGGGCGGGGGAGGAGCGAGCAGTACTTC

J: TRBJ2-3
size: -
V: TRBV18
D: TRBD2
CDR3: CASSPGTSGGADTQYF
DNA: TGTGCCAGCTCACCAGGTACTAGCGGGGGCGCGGATACGCAGTATTTT

J: TRBJ2-1
size: -
V: TRBV6-8
D: TRBD2
CDR3: CASSYGGLAGMNEQFF
DNA: TGTGCCAGCAGTTACGGCGGACTAGCGGGAATGAATGAGCAGTTCTTC

J: TRBJ2-7
size: -
V: TRBV30
D: TRBD2
CDR3: CAWSEGGSSYEQYF
DNA: TGTGCCTGGAGTGAGGGCGGGAGCTCCTACGAGCAGTACTTC

J: TRBJ2-5
size: once
V: TRBV11-3
D: -
CDR3: CASSHPLAGETQYF
DNA: TGTGCCAGCAGTCACCCCTTGGCAGGGGAGACCCAGTACTTC

J: TRBJ2-7
size: -
V: TRBV30
D: -
CDR3: CAWSGSLSSYEQYF
DNA: TGTGCCTGGAGTGGGAGCCTTAGCTCCTACGAGCAGTACTTC

J: TRBJ2-7
size: -
V: TRBV2
D: TRBD1
CDR3: CASRGDRGNEQYF
DNA: TGTGCCAGCAGGGGGGACAGGGGGAACGAGCAGTACTTC

J: TRBJ2-1
size: once
V: TRBV29-1
D: TRBD2
CDR3: CSGKPSGSYNEQFF
DNA: TGCAGCGGAAAGCCTAGCGGGAGTTATAATGAGCAGTTCTTC

J: TRBJ1-1
size: -
V: TRBV29-1
D: TRBD1
CDR3: CSASQGKNTEAFF
DNA: TGCAGCGCATCACAGGGGAAGAACACTGAAGCTTTCTTT

J: TRBJ2-5
size: -
V: TRBV18
D: -
CDR3: CASSPGIQKFQETQYF
DNA: TGTGCCAGCTCACCAGGTATACAGAAATTCCAAGAGACCCAGTACTTC

J: TRBJ2-1
size: -
V: TRBV11-3
D: -
CDR3: CASSLSGGQYNEQFF
DNA: TGTGCCAGCAGCTTAAGTGGGGGCCAATACAATGAGCAGTTCTTC

J: TRBJ2-7
size: once
V: TRBV18
D: TRBD2
CDR3: CASSLTSGWPYEQYF
DNA: TGTGCCAGCTCTCTAACTAGCGGGTGGCCGTACGAGCAGTACTTC